The T cell receptor (beta chain) under discussion was sequenced for a study of liver allograft versus peripheral blood T cells. Turning to the study itself: Peripheral blood of the recipients supplied T cell receptor repertoires that were compared with those in transplanted livers.

This clonotype was counted between two and nine times. Its antigen is as yet unknown. The CDR3 covers 16 residues. V was pared by 1 base and J by 0 bases, with 11 bases between. Germline V lookup: CDR1 LNHNV, CDR2 YYDKDF (reference sequence). TCRdb processed the reads anew with MiXCR; each CDR3 protein has one entry. The profile shows fewer than 9,500 distinct CDR3 sequences, roughly a sixth of them singletons. General observations from the study: A difference was reportedly observed between T cell receptor repertoires inside liver allografts and those in peripheral blood.

The receptor was isolated from a human patient who had a liver transplant. The T cells may come from the graft donor. The rearrangement uses TRBV15 and TRBJ2-3; D is unclear. The CDR3 DNA reads TGTGCCACCAGCAGAGGGACGGAAACTAGCACAGATACGCAGTATTTT. It specifies CATSRGTETSTDTQYF.